This T cell receptor beta chain is from a study of blood T cell repertoires in COVID-19. The V segment lost 4 bases and the J segment 5 bases; nucleotides outside the gene matches: 8. The length of the CDR3 is 14 residues. From germline, CDR1 is SGHRS and CDR2 YFSETQ. The protocol was immunoSEQ multiplex PCR, while the TCRdb copy is restricted to in-frame clones and leaves out a portion. The sample consists of about 150,000 clones, 78% of them appearing once. Participant age was roughly 18 to 89 years, and participants resided in fewer than 30 US areas. Grouping used clinical history reported by participants in a survey and questionnaire. Two negative PCRs, clearance, or symptom resolution were required of recovered Cohort 3 donors.

This receptor was taken from a woman aged 50 to 60 who had recovered from COVID-19. This chain uses TRBV5-1 with TRBJ1-1; 7 nucleotides agree with TRBD1. Sequencing used PBMCs or T cells enriched from blood (not recorded which). CDR3 nucleotides: TGCGCCAGCAGCCTCACAGGGGTTGGGACTGAAGCTTTCTTT. It is translated as CASSLTGVGTEAFF. Filled out from reference TRBV5-1 and TRBJ1-1, the complete variable domain reads KAGVTQTPRYLIKTRGQQVTLSCSPISGHRSVSWYQQTPGQGLQFLFEYFSETQRNKGNFPGRFSGRQFSNSRSEMNVSTLELGDSALYLCASSLTGVGTEAFFGQGTRLTVV.